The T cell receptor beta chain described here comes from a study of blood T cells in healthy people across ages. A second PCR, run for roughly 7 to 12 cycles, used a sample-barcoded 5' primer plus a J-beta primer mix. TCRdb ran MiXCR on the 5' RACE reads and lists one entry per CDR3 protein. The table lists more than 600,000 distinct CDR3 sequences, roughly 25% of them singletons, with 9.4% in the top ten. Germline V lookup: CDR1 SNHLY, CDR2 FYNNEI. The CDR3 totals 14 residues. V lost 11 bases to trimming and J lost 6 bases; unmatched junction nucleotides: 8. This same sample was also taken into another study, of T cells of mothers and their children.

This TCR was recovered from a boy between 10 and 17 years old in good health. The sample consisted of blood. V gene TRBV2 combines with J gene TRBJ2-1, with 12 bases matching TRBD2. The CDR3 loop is CAGTGLAGFNEQFF. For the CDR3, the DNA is TGTGCCGGGACGGGACTAGCGGGCTTCAATGAGCAGTTCTTC.